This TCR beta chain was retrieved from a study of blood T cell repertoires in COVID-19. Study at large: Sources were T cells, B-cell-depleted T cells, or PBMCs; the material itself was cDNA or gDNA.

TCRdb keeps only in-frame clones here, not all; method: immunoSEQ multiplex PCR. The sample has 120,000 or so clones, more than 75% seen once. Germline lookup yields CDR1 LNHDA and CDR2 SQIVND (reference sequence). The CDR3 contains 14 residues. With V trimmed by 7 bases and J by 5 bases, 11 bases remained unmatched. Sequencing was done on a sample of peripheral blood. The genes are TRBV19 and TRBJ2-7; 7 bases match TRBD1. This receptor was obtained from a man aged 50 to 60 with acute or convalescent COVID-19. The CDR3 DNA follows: TGTGCCAGTAAGGCGACAGGGACATTCAACGAGCAGTACTTC. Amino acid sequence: CASKATGTFNEQYF. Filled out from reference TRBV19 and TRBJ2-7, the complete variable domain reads DGGITQSPKYLFRKEGQNVTLSCEQNLNHDAMYWYRQDPGQGLRLIYYSQIVNDFQKGDIAEGYSVSREKKESFPLTVTSAQKNPTAFYLCASKATGTFNEQYFGPGTRLTVT.